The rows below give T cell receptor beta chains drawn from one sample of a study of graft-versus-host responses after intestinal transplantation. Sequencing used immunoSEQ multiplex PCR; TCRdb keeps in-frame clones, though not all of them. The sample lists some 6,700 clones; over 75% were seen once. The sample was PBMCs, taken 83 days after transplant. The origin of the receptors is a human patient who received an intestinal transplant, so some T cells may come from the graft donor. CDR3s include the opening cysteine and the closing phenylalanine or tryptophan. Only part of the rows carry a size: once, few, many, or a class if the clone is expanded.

cdr3_aa: CSVAGTGSGEQFF; v_call: TRBV29-1; cdr3_length: 13; clone_size: .; j_call: TRBJ2-1
cdr3_aa: CASSPSGQSSYEQYF; v_call: TRBV9; cdr3_length: 15; clone_size: .; j_call: TRBJ2-7
cdr3_aa: CASSQTGTSDYNEQFF; v_call: TRBV4-2; cdr3_length: 16; clone_size: .; j_call: TRBJ2-1
cdr3_aa: CASSSPGTDYGYTF; v_call: TRBV28; cdr3_length: 14; clone_size: .; j_call: TRBJ1-2
cdr3_aa: CASSWGKQETQYF; v_call: TRBV6-5; cdr3_length: 13; clone_size: .; j_call: TRBJ2-5
cdr3_aa: CSVDVPRRADTQYF; v_call: TRBV29-1; cdr3_length: 14; clone_size: once; j_call: TRBJ2-3
cdr3_aa: CASTGTANEKLFF; v_call: TRBV19; cdr3_length: 13; clone_size: once; j_call: TRBJ1-4
cdr3_aa: CASSQTGGGLYGYTF; v_call: TRBV4-1; cdr3_length: 15; clone_size: few; j_call: TRBJ1-2
cdr3_aa: CASRPRVPAGELFF; v_call: TRBV28; cdr3_length: 14; clone_size: .; j_call: TRBJ2-2
cdr3_aa: CASSHLTGEEGNQPQHF; v_call: TRBV7-9; cdr3_length: 17; clone_size: .; j_call: TRBJ1-5
cdr3_aa: CASSQDLEEVSTDTQYF; v_call: TRBV4-1; cdr3_length: 17; clone_size: .; j_call: TRBJ2-3
cdr3_aa: CASSLAAGAASSYNEQFF; v_call: TRBV5-1; cdr3_length: 18; clone_size: .; j_call: TRBJ2-1
cdr3_aa: CASSLGMGEQFF; v_call: TRBV27; cdr3_length: 12; clone_size: .; j_call: TRBJ2-1
cdr3_aa: CASSPMRGNIQYF; v_call: TRBV5-5; cdr3_length: 13; clone_size: .; j_call: TRBJ2-4
cdr3_aa: CASSLDGARATNEKLFF; v_call: TRBV5-1; cdr3_length: 17; clone_size: once; j_call: TRBJ1-4
cdr3_aa: CASSDGTGGEGYTF; v_call: TRBV14; cdr3_length: 14; clone_size: .; j_call: TRBJ1-2
cdr3_aa: CASSQEGGDSHYGYTF; v_call: TRBV4-1; cdr3_length: 16; clone_size: .; j_call: TRBJ1-2
cdr3_aa: CSVEEVYNEQFF; v_call: TRBV29-1; cdr3_length: 12; clone_size: .; j_call: TRBJ2-1